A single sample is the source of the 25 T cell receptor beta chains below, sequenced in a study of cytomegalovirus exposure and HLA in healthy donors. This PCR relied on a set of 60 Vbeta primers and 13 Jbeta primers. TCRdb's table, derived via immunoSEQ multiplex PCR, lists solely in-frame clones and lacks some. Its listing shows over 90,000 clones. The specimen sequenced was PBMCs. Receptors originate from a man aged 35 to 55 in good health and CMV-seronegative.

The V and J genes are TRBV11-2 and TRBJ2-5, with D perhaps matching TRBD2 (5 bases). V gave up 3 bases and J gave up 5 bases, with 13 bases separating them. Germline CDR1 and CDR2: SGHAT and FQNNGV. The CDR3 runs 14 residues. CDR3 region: CASSFPASRETQYF. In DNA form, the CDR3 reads TGTGCCAGCAGCTTTCCGGCTAGCAGGGAGACCCAGTACTTC. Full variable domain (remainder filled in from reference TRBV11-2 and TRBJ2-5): EAGVAQSPRYKIIEKRQSVAFWCNPISGHATLYWYQQILGQGPKLLIQFQNNGVVDDSQLPKDRFSAERLKGVDSTLKIQPAKLEDSAVYLCASSFPASRETQYFGPGTRLLVL.

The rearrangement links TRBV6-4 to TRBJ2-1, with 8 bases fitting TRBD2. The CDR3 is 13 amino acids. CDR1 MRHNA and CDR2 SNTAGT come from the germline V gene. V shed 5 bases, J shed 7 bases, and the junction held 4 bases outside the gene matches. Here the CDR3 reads CASSTGLANEQFF. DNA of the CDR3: TGTGCCAGCAGTACCGGACTAGCAAATGAGCAGTTCTTC.

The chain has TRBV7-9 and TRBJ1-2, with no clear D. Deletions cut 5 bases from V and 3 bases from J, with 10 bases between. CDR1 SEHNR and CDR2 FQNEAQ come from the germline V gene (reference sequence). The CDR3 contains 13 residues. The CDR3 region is CASSTTEYYGYTF. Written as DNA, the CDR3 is TGTGCCAGCAGCACCACAGAATACTATGGCTACACCTTC.

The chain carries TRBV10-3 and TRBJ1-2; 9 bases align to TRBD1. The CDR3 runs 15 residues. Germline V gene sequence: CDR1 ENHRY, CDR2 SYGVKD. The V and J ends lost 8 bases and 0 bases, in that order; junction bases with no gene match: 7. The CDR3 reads CAILVRDRANYGYTF. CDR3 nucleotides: TGTGCCATCCTCGTCCGGGACAGGGCTAACTATGGCTACACCTTC.

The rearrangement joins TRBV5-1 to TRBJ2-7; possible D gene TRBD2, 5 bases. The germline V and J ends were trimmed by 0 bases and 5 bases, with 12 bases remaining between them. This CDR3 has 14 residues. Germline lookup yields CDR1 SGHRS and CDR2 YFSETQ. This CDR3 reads CASSLVVGRDEQYF. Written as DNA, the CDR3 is TGCGCCAGCAGCTTGGTTGTCGGGCGGGACGAGCAGTACTTC.

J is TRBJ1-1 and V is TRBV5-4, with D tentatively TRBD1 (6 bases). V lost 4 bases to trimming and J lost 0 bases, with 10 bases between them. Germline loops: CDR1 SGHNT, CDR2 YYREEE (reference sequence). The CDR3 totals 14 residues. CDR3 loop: CASSPGQVNTEAFF. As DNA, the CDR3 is TGTGCCAGCAGCCCGGGACAAGTGAACACTGAAGCTTTCTTT.

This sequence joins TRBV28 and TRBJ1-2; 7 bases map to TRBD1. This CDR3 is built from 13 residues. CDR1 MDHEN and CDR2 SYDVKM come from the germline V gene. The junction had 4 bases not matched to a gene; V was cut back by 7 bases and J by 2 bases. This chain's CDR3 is CASTQDRNYGYTF. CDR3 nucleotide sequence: TGTGCCAGCACCCAGGACAGGAACTATGGCTACACCTTC.

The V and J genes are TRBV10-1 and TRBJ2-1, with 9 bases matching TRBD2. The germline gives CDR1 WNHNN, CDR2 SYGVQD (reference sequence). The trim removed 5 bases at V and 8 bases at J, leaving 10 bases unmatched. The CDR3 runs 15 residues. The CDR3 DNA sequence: TGCGCCAGCAGTAAGGGACTAGCCGGAGGTCATGAGCAGTTCTTC. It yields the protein CASSKGLAGGHEQFF.

This CDR3 reads CASSQDAGSGEKLFF. The CDR3 DNA sequence: TGCGCCAGCAGCCAAGATGCAGGGTCCGGTGAAAAACTGTTTTTT. V and J are TRBV4-3 and TRBJ1-4; maybe TRBD1 (5 bases). V was cut by 0 bases and J by 7 bases, with 12 bases left in between. Germline values: CDR1 LGHNA, CDR2 YSLEER. This CDR3 is 15 amino acids long.

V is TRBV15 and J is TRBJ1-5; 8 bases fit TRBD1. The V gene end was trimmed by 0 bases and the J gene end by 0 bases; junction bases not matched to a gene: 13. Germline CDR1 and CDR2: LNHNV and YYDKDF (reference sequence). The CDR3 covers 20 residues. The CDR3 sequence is CATSRDNPGQAPNSNQPQHF. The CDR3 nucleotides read TGTGCCACCAGCAGAGATAATCCGGGACAGGCCCCCAATAGCAATCAGCCCCAGCATTTT.

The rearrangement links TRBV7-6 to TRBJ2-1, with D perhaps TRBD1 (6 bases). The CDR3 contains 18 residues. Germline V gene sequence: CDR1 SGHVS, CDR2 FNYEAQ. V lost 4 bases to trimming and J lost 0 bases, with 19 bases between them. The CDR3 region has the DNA TGTGCCAGCAGCTCCCAAGTCGGACAGTTCGGCTCCTACAATGAGCAGTTCTTC. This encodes CASSSQVGQFGSYNEQFF.

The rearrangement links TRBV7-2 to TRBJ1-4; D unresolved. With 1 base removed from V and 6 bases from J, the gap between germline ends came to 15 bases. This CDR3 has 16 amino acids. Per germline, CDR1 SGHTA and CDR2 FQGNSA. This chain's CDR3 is CASSLEPRGEDEKLFF. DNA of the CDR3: TGTGCCAGCAGCTTAGAACCGAGAGGTGAAGATGAAAAACTGTTTTTT.

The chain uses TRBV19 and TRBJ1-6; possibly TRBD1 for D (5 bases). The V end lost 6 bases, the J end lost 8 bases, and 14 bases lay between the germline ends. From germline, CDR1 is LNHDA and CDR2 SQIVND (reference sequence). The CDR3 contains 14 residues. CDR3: CASRPQGPDSPLHF. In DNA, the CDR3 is TGTGCCAGTAGACCTCAGGGTCCGGATTCACCCCTCCACTTT.

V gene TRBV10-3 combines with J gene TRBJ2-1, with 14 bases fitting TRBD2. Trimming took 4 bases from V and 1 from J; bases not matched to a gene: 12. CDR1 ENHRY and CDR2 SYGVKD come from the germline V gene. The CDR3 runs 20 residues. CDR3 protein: CAISGTPGLAGVPSYNEQFF. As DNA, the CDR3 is TGTGCCATCAGTGGCACTCCGGGACTAGCGGGGGTCCCTTCCTACAATGAGCAGTTCTTC.

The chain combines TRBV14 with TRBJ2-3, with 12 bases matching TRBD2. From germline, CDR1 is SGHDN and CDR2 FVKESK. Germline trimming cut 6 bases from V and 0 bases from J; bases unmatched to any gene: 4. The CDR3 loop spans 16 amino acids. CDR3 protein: CASSHLAGGSTDTQYF. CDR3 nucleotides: TGTGCCAGCAGTCATCTAGCGGGGGGGAGCACAGATACGCAGTATTTT.

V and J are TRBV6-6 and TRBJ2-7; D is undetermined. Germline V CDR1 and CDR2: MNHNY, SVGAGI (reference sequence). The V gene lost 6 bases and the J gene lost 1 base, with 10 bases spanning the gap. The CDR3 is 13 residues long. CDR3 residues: CASSPSLSYEQYF. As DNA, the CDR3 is TGTGCCAGCAGCCCCTCCTTATCCTACGAGCAGTACTTC.

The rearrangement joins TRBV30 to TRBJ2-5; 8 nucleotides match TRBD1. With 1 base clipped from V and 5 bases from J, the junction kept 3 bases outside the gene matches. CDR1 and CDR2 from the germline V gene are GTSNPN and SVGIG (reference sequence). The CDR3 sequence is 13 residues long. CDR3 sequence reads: CAWSGTGMETQYF. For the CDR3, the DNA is TGTGCCTGGAGTGGGACAGGGATGGAGACCCAGTACTTC.

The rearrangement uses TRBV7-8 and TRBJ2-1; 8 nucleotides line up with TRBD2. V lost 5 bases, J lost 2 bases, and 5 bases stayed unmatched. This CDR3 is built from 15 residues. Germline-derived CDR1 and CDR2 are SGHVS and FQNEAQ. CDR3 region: CASSRSGSPYNEQFF. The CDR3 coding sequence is TGTGCCAGCAGCCGGAGCGGGAGCCCCTACAATGAGCAGTTCTTC.

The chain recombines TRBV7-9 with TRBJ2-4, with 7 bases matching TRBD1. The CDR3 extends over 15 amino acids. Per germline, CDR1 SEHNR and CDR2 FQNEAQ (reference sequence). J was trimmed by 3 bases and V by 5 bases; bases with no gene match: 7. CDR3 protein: CASSQGAGGKNIQYF. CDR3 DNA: TGTGCCAGCAGCCAAGGGGCAGGGGGCAAAAACATTCAGTACTTC.

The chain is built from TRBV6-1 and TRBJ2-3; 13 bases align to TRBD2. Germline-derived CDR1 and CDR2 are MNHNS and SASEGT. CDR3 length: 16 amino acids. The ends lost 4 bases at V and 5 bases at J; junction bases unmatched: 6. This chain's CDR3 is CASSGPGTSGIDTQYF. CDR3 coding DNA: TGTGCCAGCAGTGGTCCCGGGACTAGCGGGATAGATACGCAGTATTTT.

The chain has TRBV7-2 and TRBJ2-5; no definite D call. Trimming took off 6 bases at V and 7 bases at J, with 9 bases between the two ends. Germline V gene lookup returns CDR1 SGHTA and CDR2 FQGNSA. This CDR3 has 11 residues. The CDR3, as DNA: TGTGCCAGCAGTCCTAGTGTGACCCAGTACTTC. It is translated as CASSPSVTQYF.

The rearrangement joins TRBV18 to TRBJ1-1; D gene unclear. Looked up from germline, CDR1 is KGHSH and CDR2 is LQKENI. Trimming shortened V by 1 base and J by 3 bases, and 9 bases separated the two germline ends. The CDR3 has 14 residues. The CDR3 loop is CASSPRMGDTEAFF. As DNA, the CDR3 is TGTGCCAGCTCACCACGGATGGGCGACACTGAAGCTTTCTTT.

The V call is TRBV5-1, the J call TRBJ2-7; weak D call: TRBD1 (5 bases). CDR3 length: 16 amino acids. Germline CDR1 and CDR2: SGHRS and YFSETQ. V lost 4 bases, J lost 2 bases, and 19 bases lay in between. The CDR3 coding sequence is TGCGCCAGCAGCCAATCCAGGGTTCCCGCTGCCTACGAGCAGTACTTC. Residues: CASSQSRVPAAYEQYF.

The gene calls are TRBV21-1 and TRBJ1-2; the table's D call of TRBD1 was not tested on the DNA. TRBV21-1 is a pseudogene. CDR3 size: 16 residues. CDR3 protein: CASSKEGTGGDLGYTF. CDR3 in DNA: TGTGCCAGCAGCAAAGAGGGGACAGGGGGGGACCTGGGCTACACCTTC.

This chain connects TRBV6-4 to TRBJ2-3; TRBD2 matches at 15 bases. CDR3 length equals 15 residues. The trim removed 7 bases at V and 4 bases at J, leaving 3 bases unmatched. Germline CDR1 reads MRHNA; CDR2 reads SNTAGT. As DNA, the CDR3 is TGTGCCAGCATGCGGACTAGCGGGGGGGCAGATACGCAGTATTTT. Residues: CASMRTSGGADTQYF.